This section outlines one T cell receptor (beta chain) sequence together with its context. Its cognate antigen is unknown. A read error may explain this, as a much larger clone is one base away. The data were taken from a study of CD8 T cells in ankylosing spondylitis. General study results and limits: Reactive arthritis synovial fluid and blood previously showed some of these motif variants.

The junction had 3 bases not matched to a gene; V was cut back by 5 bases and J by 0 bases. Germline V gene sequence: CDR1 KGHDR, CDR2 SFDVKD. CDR3 length: 15 residues. Making use of molecular barcodes, quantitative 5'-RACE generated TCR beta libraries. TCRdb ran MiXCR on the 5' RACE reads and lists one entry per CDR3 protein. The sample has approximately 220,000 distinct CDR3 sequences, 8% to 11% seen once. The sequenced sample was blood, either unsorted or a sorted T cell fraction (not recorded which). This sequence originates from a male donor with ankylosing spondylitis or in good health (not recorded which). The rearrangement links TRBV24-1 to TRBJ2-1, with 7 positions matching TRBD1. Here the CDR3 reads CATSVGTVSYNEQFF. The CDR3 DNA reads as TGTGCCACCAGTGTGGGGACAGTCTCCTACAATGAGCAGTTCTTC.